This T cell receptor (beta chain) emerged from a study of T-cell memory formation after mild COVID-19. This clonotype came up a few times. Its antigen remains unknown. TCRdb re-called the 5' RACE reads through MiXCR, storing one row per CDR3 protein. The sample records about 620,000 distinct CDR3 sequences, under 20% being singletons. Points from the study as a whole: Cross-reactive memory apparently joined, as some responding clones appeared in pre-infection memory.

The source is an adult woman who had mild COVID-19 (a few samples of this study predate the infection). Cell type and time point are not known. The sample taken for sequencing was PBMCs or a T cell subset sorted from them (not recorded which).

The CDR3 nucleotides are TGTGCCATCAGTCTCACCGGGGAGCTGTTTTTT. Encoded protein: CAISLTGELFF. The rearrangement joins TRBV10-3 to TRBJ2-2; D not resolved. Trimming removed 5 bases from V and 4 bases from J, with 2 bases in between. This CDR3 is 11 amino acids long. CDR1 is ENHRY and CDR2 is SYGVKD in the germline V gene.